These 25 T cell receptor beta chains share one sample of origin, sequenced in a study of shared clonotypes between healthy human individuals. Profiling relied on immunoSEQ multiplex PCR, and the TCRdb table lists in-frame clones only, not all of them. The sample has about 1.5 million clones; approximately 98% are singletons. The source material was naive CD4+ T cells sorted from blood. Subset here: CD45RA+ positively selected. These receptor sequences come from a man aged 30 to 45 in good health.

The chain combines TRBV27 with TRBJ2-5, with 7 bases that match TRBD2. This CDR3 region has 13 residues. Germline lookup yields CDR1 MNHEY and CDR2 SMNVEV (reference sequence). Trimming cost V 6 bases and J 5 bases; bases outside gene matches: 6. The CDR3 sequence is CASSHRRGETQYF. CDR3 nucleotide sequence: TGTGCCAGCAGCCATCGGCGGGGGGAGACCCAGTACTTC.

CDR3 region: CASSFSGTSIYEQYF. The CDR3 DNA reads as TGTGCCAGCAGCTTCTCCGGGACTAGCATCTACGAGCAGTACTTC. The chain employs TRBV13 and TRBJ2-7; 9 nucleotides match TRBD2. This CDR3 comprises 15 residues. CDR1 is PRHDT and CDR2 is FYEKMQ in the germline V gene (reference sequence). The V gene end was trimmed by 3 bases and the J gene end by 3 bases; junction bases not matched to a gene: 6.

The rearrangement uses TRBV18 and TRBJ1-2, with D possibly TRBD1 on 5 matching bases. There are 14 residues in the CDR3. Trimming removed 3 bases at V and 3 bases at J, with 11 bases between. The V gene's germline CDR1 is KGHSH and CDR2 LQKENI. The CDR3 nucleotides are TGTGCCAGCTCACCGGCCGGGACCCACTATGGCTACACCTTC. The encoded protein is CASSPAGTHYGYTF. The variable domain in full, with the rest retrieved from reference TRBV18 and TRBJ1-2, is NAGVMQNPRHLVRRRGQEARLRCSPMKGHSHVYWYRQLPEEGLKFMVYLQKENIIDESGMPKERFSAEFPKEGPSILRIQQVVRGDSAAYFCASSPAGTHYGYTFGSGTRLTVV.

In regard to this clone: The sample carries other DNA sequences with the same CDR3. The chain links TRBV18 to TRBJ2-3, with unresolved D. The germline V gene has CDR1 KGHSH and CDR2 LQKENI. The CDR3 spans 11 residues. The V end was cut by 6 bases, the J end by 2 bases, with 3 bases between. The CDR3: CASSSTDTQYF. In DNA form, the CDR3 reads TGTGCCAGCTCGTCCACAGATACGCAGTATTTT.

This rearrangement joins TRBV29-1 to TRBJ2-7; maybe TRBD1 (5 bases). Trimming cost V 6 bases and J 2 bases, with 17 bases left between them. Germline CDR1 is SQVTM and CDR2 is ANQGSEA. This CDR3 comprises 14 residues. Here the CDR3 reads CSVRPQGLTYEQYF. The CDR3 DNA reads TGCAGCGTACGTCCGCAGGGTTTGACCTACGAGCAGTACTTC.

The chain recombines TRBV6-5 with TRBJ1-4; D gene uncertain. CDR3 length: 13 residues. CDR1 is MNHEY, CDR2 SVGAGI, per germline. V was cut by 6 bases and J by 8 bases, with 13 bases left in between. The CDR3 reads CASSLGPGEKLFF. CDR3 DNA sequence: TGTGCCAGCAGCCTCGGGCCGGGCGAAAAACTGTTTTTT.

The chain carries TRBV5-6 and TRBJ1-1; maybe TRBD1 (6 bases). CDR1 and CDR2 (germline): SGHDT, YYEEEE. There are 13 residues in the CDR3. The ends were cut back, 0 bases at V and 8 bases at J, with 11 bases in the middle. CDR3 in amino acids: CASSLAKGEEAFF. The CDR3 DNA follows: TGTGCCAGCAGCTTGGCCAAGGGGGAAGAAGCTTTCTTT.

The V call is TRBV27, the J call TRBJ2-2; D unclear. Trimming pared 8 bases from V and 0 bases from J, leaving 1 base between. Per the germline V gene, CDR1 is MNHEY and CDR2 is SMNVEV (reference sequence). There are 11 residues in the CDR3. DNA for the CDR3: TGTGCCAGCGCGAACACCGGGGAGCTGTTTTTT. Residues: CASANTGELFF.

V usage is TRBV5-1 and J usage is TRBJ1-5; 9 bases are a match to TRBD1. The CDR3 extends over 15 amino acids. The V gene's germline CDR1 is SGHRS and CDR2 YFSETQ. With V trimmed by 3 bases and J by 9 bases, 10 bases remained unmatched. Here the CDR3 reads CASSSGQGPEMPQHF. The CDR3 DNA reads TGCGCCAGCAGCTCCGGACAGGGGCCTGAGATGCCCCAGCATTTT.

The chain combines TRBV7-2 with TRBJ2-1; no clear D. The germline gives CDR1 SGHTA, CDR2 FQGNSA. The V and J ends lost 7 bases and 3 bases respectively, with 10 bases between them. This CDR3 is 13 amino acids long. This CDR3 is CASTRWDYNEQFF. CDR3 in DNA: TGTGCCAGCACAAGGTGGGACTACAATGAGCAGTTCTTC.

The V call is TRBV18, the J call TRBJ2-3, with 9 bases aligning to TRBD1. Trimming at V came to 3 bases and at J to 2 bases, leaving 6 bases not matched to a gene. Germline V gene data show CDR1 as KGHSH and CDR2 as LQKENI. The length of the CDR3 is 16 residues. The CDR3 DNA reads as TGTGCCAGCTCACCCCTCGGGACAGGGCTCACAGATACGCAGTATTTT. Its translation is CASSPLGTGLTDTQYF.

The chain uses TRBV18 and TRBJ2-1; TRBD1 might be the D (6 bases). CDR1 and CDR2 (germline): KGHSH, LQKENI. This CDR3 comprises 14 residues. Deletions cut 4 bases from V and 6 bases from J, with 13 bases between. The CDR3 protein is CASSLSGTPNEQFF. The CDR3 nucleotides read TGTGCCAGCTCACTTTCCGGGACACCCAATGAGCAGTTCTTC.

The chain combines TRBV18 with TRBJ1-1; D might be TRBD1 (6 bases). Trimming removed 3 bases from V and 1 base from J, with 12 bases in between. Per the germline V gene, CDR1 is KGHSH and CDR2 is LQKENI. The CDR3 contains 15 residues. The CDR3 loop reads CASSPRGLGNTEAFF. CDR3 DNA sequence: TGTGCCAGCTCACCGAGGGGGTTGGGGAACACTGAAGCTTTCTTT.

The chain has TRBV10-2 and TRBJ2-1, with TRBD2 matching 8 bases. After removal of 6 bases from V and 6 bases from J, the junction contained 7 bases not matched to a gene. The CDR3 is 14 residues long. CDR1 and CDR2 from the germline V gene are WSHSY and SAAADI. The CDR3 region has the DNA TGCGCCAGCAGCTTGACCGGGACTAGCAATGAGCAGTTCTTC. Encoded protein: CASSLTGTSNEQFF.

This chain links TRBV28 with TRBJ1-2, with a possible D match to TRBD1 (6 bases). Per the germline V gene, CDR1 is MDHEN and CDR2 is SYDVKM. V dropped 5 bases and J dropped 2 bases, with 9 bases sitting between them. The CDR3 extends over 13 amino acids. The CDR3 is CASSNGQNYGYTF. In nucleotides, the CDR3 is TGTGCCAGCAGTAACGGACAGAACTATGGCTACACCTTC.

This chain joins TRBV20-1 and TRBJ1-2; 7 bases match TRBD1. This CDR3 comprises 11 residues. V lost 6 bases, J lost 4 bases, and 2 bases stayed unmatched. Per germline, CDR1 DFQATT and CDR2 SNEGSKA (reference sequence). This chain's CDR3 is CSAGDSYGYTF. DNA for the CDR3: TGCAGTGCAGGGGACAGCTATGGCTACACCTTC.

The chain employs TRBV11-2 and TRBJ2-5; 11 bases are shared with TRBD2. The V gene's germline CDR1 is SGHAT and CDR2 FQNNGV. Losses at the gene ends were 5 bases for V and 2 bases for J; bases not matched to a gene: 1. The CDR3 is 14 residues long. CDR3 sequence: CASSRLAGQETQYF. Here the CDR3 DNA reads TGTGCCAGCAGCCGACTAGCGGGGCAAGAGACCCAGTACTTC. Full variable domain (remainder filled in from reference TRBV11-2 and TRBJ2-5): EAGVAQSPRYKIIEKRQSVAFWCNPISGHATLYWYQQILGQGPKLLIQFQNNGVVDDSQLPKDRFSAERLKGVDSTLKIQPAKLEDSAVYLCASSRLAGQETQYFGPGTRLLVL.

The V gene is TRBV14, the J gene TRBJ2-3; the D gene could be TRBD1 or TRBD2 (5 bases each). The V end was cut by 8 bases, the J end by 3 bases, with 15 bases between. CDR1 is SGHDN, CDR2 FVKESK, per germline. CDR3 length equals 14 residues. CDR3 region: CASGTPFQTDTQYF. CDR3 sequence (DNA): TGTGCCAGCGGGACCCCGTTTCAGACAGATACGCAGTATTTT.

The gene calls are TRBV29-1 and TRBJ2-7, with D possibly TRBD1 on 5 matching bases. Germline values: CDR1 SQVTM, CDR2 ANQGSEA. The V gene lost 7 bases and the J gene lost 7 bases, with 20 bases spanning the gap. The CDR3 contains 13 residues. The CDR3 sequence is CSANTRQPQEQYF. The CDR3 DNA follows: TGCAGCGCTAATACGCGACAGCCTCAGGAGCAGTACTTC.

The rearrangement links TRBV5-6 to TRBJ2-7; 10 bases fit TRBD2. The CDR3 has 16 amino acids. Germline V lookup: CDR1 SGHDT, CDR2 YYEEEE. Germline trimming cut 0 bases from V and 6 bases from J; bases unmatched to any gene: 9. CDR3 protein: CASSLEPTSGYFEQYF. CDR3 in DNA: TGTGCCAGCAGCTTGGAACCGACTAGCGGGTACTTCGAGCAGTACTTC.

The chain recombines TRBV10-1 with TRBJ1-1; D ambiguous. Germline CDR1 and CDR2: WNHNN and SYGVQD (reference sequence). V lost 4 bases and J 0 bases, leaving 6 bases between the germline ends. This CDR3 region has 13 residues. The DNA of the CDR3 is TGCGCCAGCAGTGTAGCCTTGAACACTGAAGCTTTCTTT. It is translated as CASSVALNTEAFF.

This CDR3 is CSVLPGGSGGYTF. In DNA, the CDR3 is TGCAGCGTTCTACCTGGAGGGAGTGGTGGCTACACCTTC. J is TRBJ1-2 and V is TRBV29-1; no firm D call. Germline assignment: CDR1 SQVTM and CDR2 ANQGSEA. Deletions cut 5 bases from V and 7 bases from J, with 17 bases between. The CDR3 covers 13 residues.

The gene calls are TRBV14 and TRBJ1-3; maybe TRBD1 (6 bases). Trimming removed 4 bases at V and 0 bases at J, with 7 bases between. There are 14 residues in the CDR3. Germline CDR1 and CDR2: SGHDN and FVKESK. CDR3 loop: CASSPGHSGNTIYF. The CDR3 region has the DNA TGTGCCAGCAGCCCGGGACACTCTGGAAACACCATATATTTT.

A remark on this clone: The identical CDR3 is also encoded by other nucleotide sequences in the sample. This chain uses TRBV6-1 with TRBJ2-7; 10 bases line up with TRBD2. J lost 0 bases, V lost 3 bases, and 5 bases had no gene match. CDR1 is MNHNS, CDR2 SASEGT, per germline. The CDR3 spans 16 residues. CDR3 in amino acids: CASSEASGRASYEQYF. The CDR3 DNA reads as TGTGCCAGCAGTGAGGCCAGCGGGAGGGCCTCCTACGAGCAGTACTTC.

V and J are TRBV9 and TRBJ2-3; 7 bases are shared with TRBD1. This CDR3 is built from 18 residues. J lost 4 bases, V lost 2 bases, and 16 bases had no gene match. The germline gives CDR1 SGDLS, CDR2 YYNGEE. The CDR3 DNA follows: TGTGCCAGCAGCGTCGACAGGGAAACCATCGGTTGGTCAGATACGCAGTATTTT. It yields the protein CASSVDRETIGWSDTQYF.